This is a list of T cell receptor beta chains from one sample in a study of shared clonotypes between healthy human individuals. Sequenced by immunoSEQ multiplex PCR; TCRdb stores in-frame clones only, minus some. The sample holds just over 2,000,000 clones, 90% to 95% seen once. The sample was naive CD4+ T cells sorted from blood. These receptors were taken from a man in his late teens or twenties in good health. The CDR3 runs from the conserved cysteine through the conserved F or W. A D gene is named only where the DNA matches it firmly. The listing skips clone size in some rows; elsewhere it reads once, few, many or a size class.

d_gene	abundance	v_gene	j_gene	CDR3aa	CDR3nt
NA	NA	TRBV7-2	TRBJ2-1	CASSLGTIYNEQFF	TGTGCCAGCAGCTTAGGGACAATCTACAATGAGCAGTTCTTC
NA	NA	TRBV29-1	TRBJ2-2	CSVERWGAPNTGELFF	TGCAGCGTTGAAAGGTGGGGGGCCCCGAACACCGGGGAGCTGTTTTTT
NA	NA	TRBV12-5	TRBJ2-7	CASGPRTSEQYF	TGTGCTAGTGGACCAAGGACGTCCGAGCAGTACTTC
NA	NA	TRBV6-1	TRBJ2-6	CATALASGANVLTF	TGTGCTACAGCGTTGGCCTCTGGGGCCAACGTCCTGACTTTC
TRBD1	NA	TRBV11-3	TRBJ2-7	CASSLGTESQQYF	TGTGCCAGCAGCTTGGGGACAGAGTCTCAGCAGTACTTC
TRBD1	once	TRBV30	TRBJ2-3	CAWTMGRQGQAGTQYF	TGTGCCTGGACTATGGGCAGACAGGGTCAGGCTGGTACGCAGTATTTT
NA	once	TRBV6-1	TRBJ2-7	CASSGEVGAYEQYF	TGTGCCAGCAGTGGGGAAGTGGGGGCCTACGAGCAGTACTTC
NA	NA	TRBV10-3	TRBJ2-5	CAISDLRGGETQYF	TGTGCCATCAGTGACTTACGAGGGGGGGAGACCCAGTACTTC
TRBD1	NA	TRBV30	TRBJ2-7	CAWSEGTGGFGQYF	TGTGCCTGGAGTGAGGGGACAGGGGGCTTTGGGCAGTACTTC
NA	NA	TRBV6-1	TRBJ2-2	CASSEMGSGELFF	TGTGCCAGCAGTGAAATGGGGAGTGGGGAGCTGTTTTTT
TRBD1	NA	TRBV6-1	TRBJ1-1	CASSERGQGEAFF	TGTGCCAGCAGTGAAAGGGGGCAGGGTGAAGCTTTCTTT
NA	once	TRBV10-3	TRBJ1-2	CAISGDIYGYTF	TGTGCCATCAGTGGAGACATCTATGGCTACACCTTC
NA	NA	TRBV7-9	TRBJ2-5	CASSLYAGAQETQYF	TGTGCCAGCAGCTTATATGCGGGGGCCCAAGAGACCCAGTACTTC
NA	NA	TRBV5-1	TRBJ1-2	CASSPVPGTGYGYTF	TGCGCCAGCAGCCCGGTCCCCGGGACGGGCTATGGCTACACCTTC
TRBD1	NA	TRBV6-5	TRBJ2-7	CASSSLGTGVYEQYF	TGTGCCAGCAGCAGCCTAGGGACAGGAGTCTACGAGCAGTACTTC
TRBD2	NA	TRBV6-5	TRBJ2-7	CASSVRGGGEQYF	TGTGCCAGCAGTGTGCGGGGGGGCGGTGAGCAGTACTTC
TRBD1	NA	TRBV5-1	TRBJ1-2	CASSLNQGDGYTF	TGCGCCAGCAGCTTGAACCAGGGGGACGGCTACACCTTC
TRBD1	once	TRBV6-1	TRBJ2-7	CASSGGTGDHSSYEQYF	TGTGCCAGCAGTGGGGGGACAGGGGACCACAGCTCCTACGAGCAGTACTTC
TRBD1	NA	TRBV4-2	TRBJ1-1	CASSHLGQGALGGVTEAFF	TGTGCCAGCAGCCACCTCGGCCAGGGGGCGTTGGGGGGTGTCACTGAAGCTTTCTTT
NA	NA	TRBV2	TRBJ1-6	CASSVSTPPLHF	TGTGCCAGCAGTGTGTCTACCCCACCCCTCCACTTT
TRBD2	NA	TRBV4-3	TRBJ2-7	CASSPIAGGPYEQYF	TGCGCCAGCAGCCCCATAGCGGGAGGTCCCTACGAGCAGTACTTC
TRBD2	NA	TRBV18	TRBJ2-3	CASSPQGTSGSTDTQYF	TGTGCCAGCTCACCACAGGGGACTAGCGGGAGTACAGATACGCAGTATTTT
TRBD2	NA	TRBV9	TRBJ2-7	CASSGGTSGAYEQYF	TGTGCCAGCAGCGGAGGGACTAGCGGAGCCTACGAGCAGTACTTC
NA	NA	TRBV11-2	TRBJ2-2	CASSSGSRELFF	TGTGCCAGCAGCTCCGGGAGTCGAGAGCTGTTTTTT
TRBD2	NA	TRBV9	TRBJ2-5	CASSLYQGRGETQYF	TGTGCCAGCAGCCTTTACCAAGGGCGGGGGGAGACCCAGTACTTC
TRBD1	NA	TRBV10-2	TRBJ2-7	CASRPGQGVYEQYF	TGCGCCAGCAGGCCGGGACAGGGGGTTTACGAGCAGTACTTC
NA	NA	TRBV4-3	TRBJ2-6	CASSKETTSQSRANVLTF	TGCGCCAGCAGCAAAGAAACGACGTCACAAAGTCGGGCCAACGTCCTGACTTTC